Presented here are 17 T cell receptor beta chains from one specimen sequenced in a study of cytomegalovirus exposure and HLA in healthy donors. The study ran its PCR with 60 Vbeta and 13 Jbeta primers. Libraries were prepared by immunoSEQ multiplex PCR; TCRdb keeps only in-frame clonotypes and omits some of them. Here the sample spans 160,000 or so clones, 80% being singletons. Sequences were obtained from PBMCs. All receptors come from a man aged 25 to 45 in good health and CMV-seronegative.

This chain joins TRBV19 and TRBJ2-1; 10 positions match TRBD1. This CDR3 spans 12 amino acids. The germline V gene has CDR1 LNHDA and CDR2 SQIVND (reference sequence). With 6 bases clipped from V and 13 bases from J, the junction kept 6 bases outside the gene matches. The CDR3 here is CASSPGQGYQFF. CDR3 nucleotides: TGTGCCAGTAGCCCGGGACAGGGGTACCAGTTCTTC. Full variable domain (remainder filled in from reference TRBV19 and TRBJ2-1): DGGITQSPKYLFRKEGQNVTLSCEQNLNHDAMYWYRQDPGQGLRLIYYSQIVNDFQKGDIAEGYSVSREKKESFPLTVTSAQKNPTAFYLCASSPGQGYQFFGPGTRLTVL.

This clone was picked up a small number of times. V and J are TRBV15 and TRBJ2-3, with D possibly TRBD1 on 7 matching bases. The CDR3 consists of 15 residues. In germline, CDR1 is LNHNV, CDR2 YYDKDF (reference sequence). The V and J ends lost 0 bases and 8 bases respectively, with 15 bases between them. The CDR3: CATSRDQGGVSTQYF. CDR3 DNA sequence: TGTGCCACCAGCAGAGATCAGGGGGGAGTGAGTACGCAGTATTTT.

This clone was picked up one time. The chain joins TRBV19 to TRBJ2-5; D is uncertain. The CDR3 is 15 amino acids. V lost 2 bases to trimming and J lost 1 base, with 11 bases between them. Germline assignment: CDR1 LNHDA and CDR2 SQIVND (reference sequence). CDR3 nucleotides: TGTGCCAGTAGTATAAAGCAGTACAGCCAAGAGACCCAGTACTTC. Translation gives CASSIKQYSQETQYF.

This clone appeared a few times. The rearrangement links TRBV14 to TRBJ1-1; 7 bases fit TRBD1. The length of the CDR3 is 13 residues. CDR1 and CDR2 from the germline V gene are SGHDN and FVKESK. J gave up 9 bases and V 6 bases, and 10 bases lay outside the gene matches. The CDR3, as DNA: TGTGCCAGCAGGCCTGACAGGGTTACCCAAGCTTTCTTT. Its translation: CASRPDRVTQAFF.

The chain's CDR3 is CASSMGVDQPQHF. The CDR3 DNA reads as TGCGCCAGCAGCATGGGTGTAGATCAGCCCCAGCATTTT. V usage is TRBV5-1 and J usage is TRBJ1-5; no reliable D call. From germline, CDR1 is SGHRS and CDR2 YFSETQ. There are 13 residues in the CDR3. Trimming cost V 4 bases and J 5 bases, with 10 bases left between them.

This clone was picked up a small number of times. The chain links TRBV29-1 to TRBJ1-1; 8 bases line up with TRBD1. J gave up 0 bases and V 6 bases, and 3 bases lay outside the gene matches. Germline V CDR1 and CDR2: SQVTM, ANQGSEA. The CDR3 is 13 residues long. The CDR3 DNA sequence: TGCAGCGTCCTCAGGGGGCTGAACACTGAAGCTTTCTTT. This gives the protein CSVLRGLNTEAFF.

Comments on this clone: As the CDR3 is not closed by the conserved phenylalanine or tryptophan, this likely results from a read error. This chain uses TRBV30 with TRBJ2-7, with D maybe TRBD2 (5 bases). The V and J ends lost 0 bases and 6 bases respectively, with 18 bases between them. CDR1 and CDR2 (germline): GTSNPN, SVGIG (reference sequence). The CDR3 runs 15 residues. CDR3 DNA sequence: TGTGCCTGGAGTGTCCCCCCTAGACGAGGGCCCGAGCAGTACCTC. This translates into CAWSVPPRRGPEQYL.

This clone was detected only once. The DNA of the CDR3 is TGTGCCAGCAGCTTAACCGACAGCCCCTCCTACGAGCAGTACTTC. It yields the protein CASSLTDSPSYEQYF. The chain couples TRBV7-3 to TRBJ2-7; D may be TRBD1 (5 bases). In germline, CDR1 is SGHTA, CDR2 FQGTGA. The CDR3 contains 15 residues. V was cut by 0 bases and J by 0 bases, with 9 bases left in between.

This rearrangement joins TRBV6-5 to TRBJ1-6; D gene unclear. This CDR3 region has 15 residues. V lost 2 bases, J lost 0 bases, and 5 bases lay in between. Germline values: CDR1 MNHEY, CDR2 SVGAGI. The CDR3 loop is CASSYASSYNSPLHF. The CDR3 DNA reads as TGTGCCAGCAGTTACGCCAGCTCCTATAATTCACCCCTCCACTTT.

The chain joins TRBV18 to TRBJ2-2; 7 positions agree with TRBD1. Germline V gene data show CDR1 as KGHSH and CDR2 as LQKENI. After removal of 4 bases from V and 4 bases from J, the junction contained 12 bases not matched to a gene. The CDR3 spans 17 residues. CDR3 bases: TGTGCCAGCTCACTTAGGGACAGCATTACTAGCACCGGGGAGCTGTTTTTT. This sequence encodes CASSLRDSITSTGELFF.

The rearrangement links TRBV27 to TRBJ2-1; D remains unclear. CDR3 length: 15 amino acids. Germline assignment: CDR1 MNHEY and CDR2 SMNVEV (reference sequence). Trimming removed 3 bases at V and 8 bases at J, with 17 bases between. CDR3: CASSLQSEPRHEQFF. CDR3 nucleotides: TGTGCCAGCAGTTTGCAGAGCGAACCGCGGCATGAGCAGTTCTTC.

In regard to this clone: One end of the junction varies from germline; a read error may be responsible. The rearrangement joins TRBV4-3 to TRBJ1-1; D is uncertain. Germline values: CDR1 LGHNA, CDR2 YSLEER. This CDR3 contains 15 residues. CDR3 in amino acids: CASSQDSIRDTEALF. The CDR3 nucleotides read TGCGCCAGCAGCCAAGATTCGATTCGAGACACTGAAGCTCTCTTT.

This sequence joins TRBV25-1 and TRBJ2-1; TRBD2 might be the D (5 bases). The CDR3 extends over 10 amino acids. V lost 6 bases to trimming and J lost 10 bases, with 7 bases between them. Per the germline V gene, CDR1 is MGHDK and CDR2 is SYGVNS. The CDR3: CASRGLEQFF. CDR3 coding DNA: TGTGCCAGCAGAGGACTCGAGCAGTTCTTC.

This chain links TRBV9 with TRBJ2-2; tentative D call: TRBD2 (5 bases). Trimming stripped 0 bases from V and 5 bases from J, with 20 bases between. CDR1 is SGDLS and CDR2 is YYNGEE in the germline V gene. The CDR3 has 18 residues. CDR3 in amino acids: CASSVGVPGFGETGELFF. DNA of the CDR3: TGTGCCAGCAGCGTAGGAGTTCCGGGGTTCGGGGAAACCGGGGAGCTGTTTTTT.

V usage is TRBV7-3 and J usage is TRBJ1-2; 8 nucleotides line up with TRBD1. With V trimmed by 5 bases and J by 2 bases, 10 bases remained unmatched. This CDR3 spans 16 amino acids. Germline V CDR1 and CDR2: SGHTA, FQGTGA. CDR3 DNA sequence: TGTGCCAGCAGCCCAAGGGGAGGGACAGGAAACTATGGCTACACCTTC. Translated, it gives CASSPRGGTGNYGYTF. Together with reference TRBV7-3 and TRBJ1-2, the CDR3 gives the full variable domain: GAGVSQTPSNKVTEKGKYVELRCDPISGHTALYWYRQSLGQGPEFLIYFQGTGAADDSGLPNDRFFAVRPEGSVSTLKIQRTERGDSAVYLCASSPRGGTGNYGYTFGSGTRLTVV.

The chain employs TRBV2 and TRBJ2-7; D remains ambiguous. The CDR3 is 12 residues long. V lost 8 bases and J lost 0, with 8 bases in between. Germline CDR1 reads SNHLY; CDR2 reads FYNNEI. As DNA, the CDR3 is TGTGCCAGCGGTGGCAGCTCCTACGAGCAGTACTTC. Translating it yields CASGGSSYEQYF.

In nucleotides, the CDR3 is TGCAGCGCTGCCCACCTGGGGGGCACCATATATTTT. This sequence encodes CSAAHLGGTIYF. This sequence joins TRBV29-1 and TRBJ1-3; D may be TRBD1 (5 bases). This CDR3 is 12 amino acids long. The germline gives CDR1 SQVTM, CDR2 ANQGSEA. V was cut by 7 bases and J by 9 bases, with 16 bases left in between.